This T cell receptor beta chain derives from a study of cytomegalovirus exposure and HLA in healthy donors (dated by TCRdb to 2017 to 2019). About the investigation overall: The 666 repertoires of the first cohort and the 120 or so validation repertoires were produced on the same platform, according to a later analysis. The study combined high-throughput TCR immunosequencing, statistical association of individual TCRs with disease status, and machine learning to predict cytomegalovirus infection status. A separate validation cohort of roughly 130 different subjects was used in addition to the approximately 670-subject first cohort. The aim of the study was to test whether cataloging public T cell receptors could identify signatures of past pathogen exposure.

Reading the germline V gene gives CDR1 SGHDN and CDR2 FVKESK. V is reduced by 4 bases and J by 5 bases, leaving a spacing of 17 bases between them. From the cysteine through the phenylalanine, the CDR3 covers 15 amino acids. Only the CDR3 portion is preserved as DNA: 45 bases, with reading frame beginning at the first base. The donors were included in the validation cohort of over a hundred subjects, a group kept apart from the 666-subject first cohort. The paper's findings and limits, for the study overall: In vitro tests confirmed that three of the cytomegalovirus-associated TCR beta chains recognize cytomegalovirus antigens. The study gave a list of under 200 TCR beta chains associated with cytomegalovirus. While some public TCRs were present in many individuals, most TCR sequences turned up only very rarely across donors. A later analysis lacked HLA typing for the validation cohort, so it scored co-occurrence in that cohort across all 120 or so repertoires. The authors suggested that the approach could potentially be extended to other disease states and immunological phenotypes. Cytomegalovirus status was reported to be diagnosed by the classifier with high specificity and sensitivity in both the original and validation cohorts. Of the cluster scores, roughly 95% were above 0 in a later analysis, which found that TCRs clustered in the first cohort also tended to co-occur in the 95 to 150 validation repertoires.

Library construction relied on the immunoSEQ multiplex PCR assay. The authors processed their data as follows. A statistical classification framework was built to diagnose cytomegalovirus status from the catalog of TCR beta chain sequences. The source is immuneACCESS, and TCRdb retained only in-frame sequences with V and J called. Part of the clones is not carried over; for the studies checked, unresolved V genes explain less than half of this, and the remainder is unexplained. V, J and clone size are those of that table, while D and trimming were read from the DNA. This sample lists 100,000 to 120,000 clones; around nine tenths were detected once. The ten largest clones represent 1.9% of the sample. A word on this clone: The antigen this receptor binds is unknown. The input lacks base qualities; no much larger clone sits a single base away.

This receptor was taken from a young woman in good health and CMV-seronegative. Here the chain combines TRBV14 and TRBJ2-5, with the D gene call left open. Input material: PBMCs. At the DNA level, the sequence is TGTGCCAGCAGCCGAGGCCTCCCTCCGCAGGAGACCCAGTACTTC. Its coded protein is CASSRGLPPQETQYF.